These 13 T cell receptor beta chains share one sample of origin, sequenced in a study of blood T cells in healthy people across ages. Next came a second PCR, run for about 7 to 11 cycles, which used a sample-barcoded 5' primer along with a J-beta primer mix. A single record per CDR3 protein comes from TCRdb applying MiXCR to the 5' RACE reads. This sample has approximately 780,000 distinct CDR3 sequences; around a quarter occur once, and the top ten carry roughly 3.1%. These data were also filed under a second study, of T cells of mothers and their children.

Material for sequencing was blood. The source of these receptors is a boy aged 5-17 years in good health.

The CDR3 sequence is CASSLVGTLAKNIQYF. CDR3 nucleotide sequence: TGTGCCAGCAGCTTAGTAGGGACCCTAGCCAAAAACATTCAGTACTTC. The chain links TRBV11-2 to TRBJ2-4; D may match TRBD1 or TRBD2 (5 bases each). This CDR3 comprises 16 residues. The V end was cut by 1 base, the J end by 0 bases, with 10 bases between. Germline V lookup: CDR1 SGHAT, CDR2 FQNNGV.

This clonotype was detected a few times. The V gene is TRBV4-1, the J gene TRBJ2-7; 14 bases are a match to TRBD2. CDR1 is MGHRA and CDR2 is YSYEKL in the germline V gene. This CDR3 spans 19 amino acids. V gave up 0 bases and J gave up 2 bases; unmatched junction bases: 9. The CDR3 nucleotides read TGCGCCAGCAGCCAAGATTCAGGACTAGCGGGGGGCTTTACCTACGAGCAGTACTTC. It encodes CASSQDSGLAGGFTYEQYF.

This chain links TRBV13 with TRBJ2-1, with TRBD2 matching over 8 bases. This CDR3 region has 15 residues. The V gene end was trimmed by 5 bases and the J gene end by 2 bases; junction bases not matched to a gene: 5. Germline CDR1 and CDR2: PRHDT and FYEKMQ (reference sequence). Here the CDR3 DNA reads TGTGCCAGCAGCCTTAGCGGGAATCCCTACAATGAGCAGTTCTTC. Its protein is CASSLSGNPYNEQFF.

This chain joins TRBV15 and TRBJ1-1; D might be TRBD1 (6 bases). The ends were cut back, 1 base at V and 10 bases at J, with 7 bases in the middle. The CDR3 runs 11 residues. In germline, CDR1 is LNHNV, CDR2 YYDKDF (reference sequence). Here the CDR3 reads CATSRVGAAFF. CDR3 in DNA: TGTGCCACCAGCAGAGTGGGGGCAGCTTTCTTT.

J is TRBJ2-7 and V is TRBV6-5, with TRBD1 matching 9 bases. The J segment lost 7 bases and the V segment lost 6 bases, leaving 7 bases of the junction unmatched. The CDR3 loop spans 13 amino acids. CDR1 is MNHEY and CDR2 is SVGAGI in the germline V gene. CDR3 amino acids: CASSPGTGWEQYF. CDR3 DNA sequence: TGTGCCAGCAGCCCAGGGACAGGGTGGGAGCAGTACTTC.

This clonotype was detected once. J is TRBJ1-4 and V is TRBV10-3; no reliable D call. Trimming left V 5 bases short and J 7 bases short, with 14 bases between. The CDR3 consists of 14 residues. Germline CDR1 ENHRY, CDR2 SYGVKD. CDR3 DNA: TGTGCCATCAGTCAGAATGCCGAATCTGAAAAACTGTTTTTT. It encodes CAISQNAESEKLFF.

CDR3 region: CASSPLVGTETYEQYF. CDR3 nucleotide sequence: TGTGCCAGCAGTCCCCTCGTCGGGACAGAGACCTACGAGCAGTACTTC. The V gene is TRBV6-6, the J gene TRBJ2-7, with TRBD1 identical over 7 bases. Unmatched junction bases numbered 12, after V lost 5 bases and J lost 2 bases. This CDR3 is 16 amino acids long. Germline V gene data show CDR1 as MNHNY and CDR2 as SVGAGI (reference sequence).

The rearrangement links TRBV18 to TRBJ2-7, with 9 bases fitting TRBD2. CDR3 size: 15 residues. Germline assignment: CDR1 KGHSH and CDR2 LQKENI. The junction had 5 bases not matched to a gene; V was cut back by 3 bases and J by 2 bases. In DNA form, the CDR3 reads TGTGCCAGCTCACCGGGACTAGCCGCAGCCTACGAGCAGTACTTC. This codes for CASSPGLAAAYEQYF. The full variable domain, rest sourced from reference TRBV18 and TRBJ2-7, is NAGVMQNPRHLVRRRGQEARLRCSPMKGHSHVYWYRQLPEEGLKFMVYLQKENIIDESGMPKERFSAEFPKEGPSILRIQQVVRGDSAAYFCASSPGLAAAYEQYFGPGTRLTVT.

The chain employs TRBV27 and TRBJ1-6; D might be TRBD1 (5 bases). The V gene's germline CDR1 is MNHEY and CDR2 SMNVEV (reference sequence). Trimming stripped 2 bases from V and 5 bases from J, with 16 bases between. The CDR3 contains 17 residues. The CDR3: CASSLKPGRTNNSPLHF. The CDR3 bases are TGTGCCAGCAGTTTAAAGCCGGGACGAACTAATAATTCACCCCTCCACTTT.

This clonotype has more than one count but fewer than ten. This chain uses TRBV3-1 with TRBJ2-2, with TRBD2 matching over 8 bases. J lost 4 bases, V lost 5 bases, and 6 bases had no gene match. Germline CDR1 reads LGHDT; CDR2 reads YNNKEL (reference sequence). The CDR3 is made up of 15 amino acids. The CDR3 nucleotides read TGTGCCAGCAGCGACGGGGGGGCAGGCACCGGGGAGCTGTTTTTT. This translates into CASSDGGAGTGELFF.

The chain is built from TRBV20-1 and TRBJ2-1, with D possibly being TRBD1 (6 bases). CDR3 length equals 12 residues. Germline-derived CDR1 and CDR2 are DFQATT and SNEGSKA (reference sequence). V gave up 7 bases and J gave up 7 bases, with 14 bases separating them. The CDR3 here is CSGVLRGNEQFF. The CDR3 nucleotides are TGCAGTGGAGTTTTAAGGGGGAATGAGCAGTTCTTC.

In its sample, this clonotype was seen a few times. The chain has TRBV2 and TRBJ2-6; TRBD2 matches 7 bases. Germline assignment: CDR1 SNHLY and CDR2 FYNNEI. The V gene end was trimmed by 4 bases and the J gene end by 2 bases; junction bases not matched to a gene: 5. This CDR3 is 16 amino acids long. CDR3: CASSGGRGPGANVLTF. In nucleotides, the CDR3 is TGTGCCAGCAGTGGGGGGAGGGGCCCTGGGGCCAACGTCCTGACTTTC.

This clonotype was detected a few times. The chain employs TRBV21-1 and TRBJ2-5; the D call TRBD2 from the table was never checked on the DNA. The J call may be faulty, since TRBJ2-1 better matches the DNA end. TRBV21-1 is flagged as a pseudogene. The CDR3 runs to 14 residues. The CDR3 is CASSPRTSGAGQFF. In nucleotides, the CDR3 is TGTGCCAGCAGCCCACGGACTAGCGGGGCTGGGCAGTTCTTC.